What follows describes a single T cell receptor beta chain. V lost 4 bases to trimming and J lost 6 bases, with 23 bases between them. This CDR3 has 17 amino acids. CDR1 and CDR2 (germline): MNHNS, SASEGT. This table comes from immunoSEQ multiplex PCR, and its TCRdb copy is limited to in-frame clones, with some not included. The sample has 500,000 to 550,000 clones, about 80% seen once. This sample was taken from a study of shared T cell receptors in the human thymus. This same sample was also part of a study on human thymus T cells. That study adds: Donor material was obtained from healthy Finnish infants undergoing corrective surgery for congenital heart defects. Resections were taken during corrective heart surgery, and the thymus tissue came from these. Apparent bias marked the V and J gene usage of thymic and blood repertoires.

The receptor was isolated from a boy in the first two years of life with a congenital heart defect. The genes are TRBV6-1 and TRBJ2-3; D perhaps matches TRBD2 (5 bases). The source material was thymocytes. The CDR3 DNA reads as TGTGCCAGCAGTGTATCCCCCGTAGCGTCGCGGAGGGATACGCAGTATTTT. It translates to CASSVSPVASRRDTQYF.